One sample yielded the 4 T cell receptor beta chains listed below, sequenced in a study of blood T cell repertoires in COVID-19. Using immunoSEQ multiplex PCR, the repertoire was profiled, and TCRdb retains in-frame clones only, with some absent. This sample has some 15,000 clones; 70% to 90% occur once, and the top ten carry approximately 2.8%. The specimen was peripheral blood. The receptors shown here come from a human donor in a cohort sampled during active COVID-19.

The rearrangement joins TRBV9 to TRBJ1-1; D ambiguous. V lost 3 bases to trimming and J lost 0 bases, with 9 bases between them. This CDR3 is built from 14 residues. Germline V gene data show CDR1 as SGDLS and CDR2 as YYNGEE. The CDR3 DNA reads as TGTGCCAGCAGCGCGACTACCGTGAACACTGAAGCTTTCTTT. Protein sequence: CASSATTVNTEAFF.

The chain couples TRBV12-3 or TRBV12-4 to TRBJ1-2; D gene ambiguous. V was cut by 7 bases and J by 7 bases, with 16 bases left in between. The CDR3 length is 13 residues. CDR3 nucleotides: TGTGCCAGCACCTCCACAGCTTCTCTTGGCTACACCTTC. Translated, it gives CASTSTASLGYTF.

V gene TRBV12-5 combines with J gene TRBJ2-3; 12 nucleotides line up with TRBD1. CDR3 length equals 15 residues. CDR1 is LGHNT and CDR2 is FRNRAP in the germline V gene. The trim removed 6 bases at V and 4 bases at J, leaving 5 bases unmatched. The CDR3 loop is CASGGQGAGSDTQYF. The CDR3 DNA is TGTGCTAGTGGGGGACAGGGGGCAGGTTCAGATACGCAGTATTTT.

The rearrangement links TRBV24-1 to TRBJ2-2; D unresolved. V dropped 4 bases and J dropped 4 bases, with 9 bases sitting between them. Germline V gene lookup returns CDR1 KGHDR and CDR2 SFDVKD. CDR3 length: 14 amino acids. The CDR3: CATSEGRTTGELFF. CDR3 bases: TGTGCCACCAGTGAGGGCAGAACCACCGGGGAGCTGTTTTTT.